Presented here are 2 T cell receptor beta chains from one specimen sequenced in a study of OX40 agonist ivuxolimab in advanced cancers. Here immunoSEQ multiplex PCR was the method, and the copy in TCRdb shows in-frame clones only, minus some. The table includes roughly 48,000 clones, 75% to 85% detected once. Material: CD4+ or CD8+ T cells sorted from blood, obtained in a trial of the OX40 agonist ivuxolimab. The receptors derive from an adult with an advanced solid tumor such as melanoma, head and neck, liver or kidney cancer.

The J gene is TRBJ2-3, the V gene TRBV5-1; 8 bases line up with TRBD2. From germline, CDR1 is SGHRS and CDR2 YFSETQ. This CDR3 is 14 amino acids long. Unmatched junction bases numbered 2, after V lost 4 bases and J lost 1 base. CDR3 sequence reads: CASSREGGTDTQYF. The CDR3 DNA reads as TGCGCCAGCAGCCGGGAGGGGGGCACAGATACGCAGTATTTT.

V and J are TRBV7-2 and TRBJ2-2; the D gene is possibly TRBD1 (5 bases). This CDR3 contains 16 residues. The germline V and J ends were trimmed by 1 base and 5 bases, with 14 bases remaining between them. The germline CDR1 and CDR2 sequences are SGHTA and FQGNSA. Here the CDR3 DNA reads TGTGCCAGCAGCTTAGGGGGCGGAAGTCTTACCGGGGAGCTGTTTTTT. As protein: CASSLGGGSLTGELFF.